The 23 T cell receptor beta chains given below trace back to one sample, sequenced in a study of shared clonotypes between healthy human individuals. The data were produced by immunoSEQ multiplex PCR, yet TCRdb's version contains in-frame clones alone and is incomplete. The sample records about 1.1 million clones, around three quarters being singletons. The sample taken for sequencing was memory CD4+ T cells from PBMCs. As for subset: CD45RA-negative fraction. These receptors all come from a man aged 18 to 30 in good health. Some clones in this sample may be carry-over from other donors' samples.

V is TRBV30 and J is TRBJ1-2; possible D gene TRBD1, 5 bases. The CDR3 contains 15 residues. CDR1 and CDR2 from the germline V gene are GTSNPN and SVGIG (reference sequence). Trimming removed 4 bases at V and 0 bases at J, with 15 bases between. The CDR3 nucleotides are TGTGCCTGGAAACGGGGCCGGGTTCCTAACTATGGCTACACCTTC. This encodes CAWKRGRVPNYGYTF.

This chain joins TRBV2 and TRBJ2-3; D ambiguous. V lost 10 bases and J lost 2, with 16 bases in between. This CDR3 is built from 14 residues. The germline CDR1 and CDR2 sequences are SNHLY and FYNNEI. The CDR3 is CATQFGVFTDTQYF. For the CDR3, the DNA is TGTGCCACCCAATTTGGGGTTTTCACAGATACGCAGTATTTT. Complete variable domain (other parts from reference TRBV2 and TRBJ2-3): EPEVTQTPSHQVTQMGQEVILRCVPISNHLYFYWYRQILGQKVEFLVSFYNNEISEKSEIFDDQFSVERPDGSNFTLKIRSTKLEDSAMYFCATQFGVFTDTQYFGPGTRLTVL.

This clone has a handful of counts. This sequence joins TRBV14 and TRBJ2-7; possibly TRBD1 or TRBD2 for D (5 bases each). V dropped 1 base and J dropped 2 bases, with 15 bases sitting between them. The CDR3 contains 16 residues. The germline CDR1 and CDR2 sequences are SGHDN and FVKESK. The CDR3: CASSQVSLGRAYEQYF. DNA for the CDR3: TGTGCCAGCAGCCAAGTATCTTTGGGACGCGCCTACGAGCAGTACTTC.

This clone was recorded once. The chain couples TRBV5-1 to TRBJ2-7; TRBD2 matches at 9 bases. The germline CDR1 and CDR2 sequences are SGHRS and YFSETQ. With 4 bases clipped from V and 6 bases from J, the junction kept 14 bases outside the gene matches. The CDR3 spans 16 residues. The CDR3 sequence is CASSPKGSGGPVEQYF. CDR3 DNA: TGCGCCAGCAGCCCAAAAGGTAGCGGGGGACCCGTCGAGCAGTACTTC.

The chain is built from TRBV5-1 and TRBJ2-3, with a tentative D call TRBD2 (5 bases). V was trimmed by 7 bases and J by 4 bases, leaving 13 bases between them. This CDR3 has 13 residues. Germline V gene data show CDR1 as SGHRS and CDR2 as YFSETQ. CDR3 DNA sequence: TGCGCCAGCGCCCGAGGGTCGGCAGATACGCAGTATTTT. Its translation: CASARGSADTQYF.

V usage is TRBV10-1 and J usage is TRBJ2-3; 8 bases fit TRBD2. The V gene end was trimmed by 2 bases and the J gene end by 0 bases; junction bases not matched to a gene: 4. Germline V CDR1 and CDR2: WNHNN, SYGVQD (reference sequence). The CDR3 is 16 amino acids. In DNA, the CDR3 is TGCGCCAGCAGTGAGGTTATAGCGGGGAGCACAGATACGCAGTATTTT. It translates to CASSEVIAGSTDTQYF.

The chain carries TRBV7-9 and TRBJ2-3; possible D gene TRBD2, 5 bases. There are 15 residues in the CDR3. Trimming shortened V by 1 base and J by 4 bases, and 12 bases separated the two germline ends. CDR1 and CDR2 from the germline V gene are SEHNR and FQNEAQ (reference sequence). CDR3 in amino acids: CASSLVSRVADTQYF. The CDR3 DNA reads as TGTGCCAGCAGCTTAGTATCGCGGGTGGCAGATACGCAGTATTTT.

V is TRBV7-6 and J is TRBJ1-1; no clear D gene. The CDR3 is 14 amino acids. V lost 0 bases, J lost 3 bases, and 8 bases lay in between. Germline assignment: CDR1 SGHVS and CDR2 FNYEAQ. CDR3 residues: CASSLAPRDTEAFF. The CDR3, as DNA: TGTGCCAGCAGCTTAGCGCCTAGGGACACTGAAGCTTTCTTT. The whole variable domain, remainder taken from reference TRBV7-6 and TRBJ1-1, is GAGVSQSPRYKVTKRGQDVALRCDPISGHVSLYWYRQALGQGPEFLTYFNYEAQQDKSGLPNDRFSAERPEGSISTLTIQRTEQRDSAMYRCASSLAPRDTEAFFGQGTRLTVV.

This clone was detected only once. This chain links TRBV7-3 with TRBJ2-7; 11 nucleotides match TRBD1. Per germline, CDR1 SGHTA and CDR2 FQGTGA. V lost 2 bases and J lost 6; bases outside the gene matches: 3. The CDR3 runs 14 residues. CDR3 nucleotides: TGTGCCAGCAGCTTAGGGACAGGGGGAGGCGAGCAGTACTTC. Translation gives CASSLGTGGGEQYF. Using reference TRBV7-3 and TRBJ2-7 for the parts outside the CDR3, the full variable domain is GAGVSQTPSNKVTEKGKYVELRCDPISGHTALYWYRQSLGQGPEFLIYFQGTGAADDSGLPNDRFFAVRPEGSVSTLKIQRTERGDSAVYLCASSLGTGGGEQYFGPGTRLTVT.

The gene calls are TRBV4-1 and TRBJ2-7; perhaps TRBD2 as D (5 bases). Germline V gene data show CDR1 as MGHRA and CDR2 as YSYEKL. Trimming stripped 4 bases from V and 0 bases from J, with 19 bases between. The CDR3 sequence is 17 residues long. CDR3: CASSPSRASPGSYEQYF. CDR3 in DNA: TGCGCCAGCAGCCCATCGCGGGCTAGTCCGGGCTCCTACGAGCAGTACTTC.

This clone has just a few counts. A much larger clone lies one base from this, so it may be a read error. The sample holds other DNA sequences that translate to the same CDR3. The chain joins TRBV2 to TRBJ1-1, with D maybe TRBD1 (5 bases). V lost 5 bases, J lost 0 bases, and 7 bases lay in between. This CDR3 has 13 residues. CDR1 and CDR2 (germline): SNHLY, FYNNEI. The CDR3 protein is CASSLTVNTEAFF. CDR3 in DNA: TGTGCCAGCAGTTTGACAGTGAACACTGAAGCTTTCTTT.

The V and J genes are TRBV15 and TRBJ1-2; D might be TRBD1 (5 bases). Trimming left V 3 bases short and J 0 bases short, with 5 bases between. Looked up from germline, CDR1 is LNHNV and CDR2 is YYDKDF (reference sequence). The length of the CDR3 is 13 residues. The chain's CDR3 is CATSRTANYGYTF. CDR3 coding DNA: TGTGCCACCAGCAGGACAGCTAACTATGGCTACACCTTC.

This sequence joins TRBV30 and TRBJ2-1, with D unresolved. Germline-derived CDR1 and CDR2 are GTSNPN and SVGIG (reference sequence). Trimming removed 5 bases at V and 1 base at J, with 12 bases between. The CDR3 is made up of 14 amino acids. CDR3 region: CAWLSATSYNEQFF. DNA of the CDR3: TGTGCCTGGCTTTCCGCTACATCCTACAATGAGCAGTTCTTC.

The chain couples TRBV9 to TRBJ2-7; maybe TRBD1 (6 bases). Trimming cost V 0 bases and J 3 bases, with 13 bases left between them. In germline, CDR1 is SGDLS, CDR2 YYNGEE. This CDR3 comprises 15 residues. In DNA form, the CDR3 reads TGTGCCAGCAGCGTAGACGGCGCAGGGGACTACGAGCAGTACTTC. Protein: CASSVDGAGDYEQYF.

The CDR3 DNA follows: TGCGCCAGCAGCTCCCTGACAGGGGGCTTAAATGAGCAGTTCTTC. Protein: CASSSLTGGLNEQFF. The chain carries TRBV5-1 and TRBJ2-1, with TRBD1 identical over 10 bases. The CDR3 has 15 amino acids. CDR1 is SGHRS and CDR2 is YFSETQ in the germline V gene. The trim removed 3 bases at V and 7 bases at J, leaving 7 bases unmatched.

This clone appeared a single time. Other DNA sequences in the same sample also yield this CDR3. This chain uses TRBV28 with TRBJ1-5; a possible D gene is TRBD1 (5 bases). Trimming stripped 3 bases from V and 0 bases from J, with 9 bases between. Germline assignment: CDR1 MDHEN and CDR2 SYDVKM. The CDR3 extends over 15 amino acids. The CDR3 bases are TGTGCCAGCAGTTTGGGGGGAGGTAGCAATCAGCCCCAGCATTTT. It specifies CASSLGGGSNQPQHF. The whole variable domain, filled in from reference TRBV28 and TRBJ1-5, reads DVKVTQSSRYLVKRTGEKVFLECVQDMDHENMFWYRQDPGLGLRLIYFSYDVKMKEKGDIPEGYSVSREKKERFSLILESASTNQTSMYLCASSLGGGSNQPQHFGDGTRLSIL.

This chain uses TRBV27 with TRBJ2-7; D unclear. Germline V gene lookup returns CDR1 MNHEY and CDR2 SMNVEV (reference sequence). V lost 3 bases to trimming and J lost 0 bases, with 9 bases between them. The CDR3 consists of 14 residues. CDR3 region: CASSLHRYSYEQYF. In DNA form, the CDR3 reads TGTGCCAGCAGTTTGCACAGATACTCCTACGAGCAGTACTTC.

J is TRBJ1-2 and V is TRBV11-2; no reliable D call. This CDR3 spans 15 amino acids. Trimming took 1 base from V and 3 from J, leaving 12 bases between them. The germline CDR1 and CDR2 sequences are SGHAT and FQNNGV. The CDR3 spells CASSLGPGRDYGYTF. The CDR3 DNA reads TGTGCCAGCAGCTTAGGCCCGGGTAGGGACTATGGCTACACCTTC. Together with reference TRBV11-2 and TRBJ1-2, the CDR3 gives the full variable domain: EAGVAQSPRYKIIEKRQSVAFWCNPISGHATLYWYQQILGQGPKLLIQFQNNGVVDDSQLPKDRFSAERLKGVDSTLKIQPAKLEDSAVYLCASSLGPGRDYGYTFGSGTRLTVV.

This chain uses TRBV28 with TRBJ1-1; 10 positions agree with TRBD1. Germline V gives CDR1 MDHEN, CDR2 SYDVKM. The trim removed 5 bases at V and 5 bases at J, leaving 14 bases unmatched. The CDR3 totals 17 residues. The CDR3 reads CASSNFLGGQGQTEAFF. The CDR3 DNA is TGTGCCAGCAGTAATTTCCTCGGGGGACAGGGGCAGACTGAAGCTTTCTTT.

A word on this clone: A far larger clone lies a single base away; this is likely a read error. DNA of the CDR3: TGTGCCAGCAGCGTGACAGCTAACTATGGCTACACCTTC. This codes for CASSVTANYGYTF. The genes are TRBV5-4 and TRBJ1-2, with D perhaps TRBD1 (5 bases). Between the trimmed V and J ends, which lost 4 bases and 0 bases, there was a span of 7 bases. Per germline, CDR1 SGHNT and CDR2 YYREEE (reference sequence). The CDR3 consists of 13 residues.

CDR3 sequence reads: CASSQERGASGYEQYF. For the CDR3, the DNA is TGCGCCAGCAGCCAAGAACGAGGGGCTAGCGGCTACGAGCAGTACTTC. J is TRBJ2-7 and V is TRBV4-1; 7 bases match TRBD2. CDR1 and CDR2 (germline): MGHRA, YSYEKL. V was pared by 0 bases and J by 3 bases, with 8 bases of the junction left unmatched. The CDR3 has 16 residues.

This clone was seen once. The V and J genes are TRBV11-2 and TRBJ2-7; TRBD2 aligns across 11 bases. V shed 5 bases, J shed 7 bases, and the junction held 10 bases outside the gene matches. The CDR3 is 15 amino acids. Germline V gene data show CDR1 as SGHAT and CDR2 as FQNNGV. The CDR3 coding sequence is TGTGCCAGCAGCACAGGGACTAGCGGCACTCGGGAGCAGTACTTC. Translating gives CASSTGTSGTREQYF. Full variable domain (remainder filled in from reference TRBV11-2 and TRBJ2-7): EAGVAQSPRYKIIEKRQSVAFWCNPISGHATLYWYQQILGQGPKLLIQFQNNGVVDDSQLPKDRFSAERLKGVDSTLKIQPAKLEDSAVYLCASSTGTSGTREQYFGPGTRLTVT.

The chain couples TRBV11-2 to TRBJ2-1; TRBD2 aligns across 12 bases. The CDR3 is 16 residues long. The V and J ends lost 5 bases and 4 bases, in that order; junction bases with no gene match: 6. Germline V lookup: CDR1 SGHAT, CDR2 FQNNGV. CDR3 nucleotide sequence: TGTGCCAGCAGCCCGCTGACTAGCGGGAGATACAATGAGCAGTTCTTC. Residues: CASSPLTSGRYNEQFF.